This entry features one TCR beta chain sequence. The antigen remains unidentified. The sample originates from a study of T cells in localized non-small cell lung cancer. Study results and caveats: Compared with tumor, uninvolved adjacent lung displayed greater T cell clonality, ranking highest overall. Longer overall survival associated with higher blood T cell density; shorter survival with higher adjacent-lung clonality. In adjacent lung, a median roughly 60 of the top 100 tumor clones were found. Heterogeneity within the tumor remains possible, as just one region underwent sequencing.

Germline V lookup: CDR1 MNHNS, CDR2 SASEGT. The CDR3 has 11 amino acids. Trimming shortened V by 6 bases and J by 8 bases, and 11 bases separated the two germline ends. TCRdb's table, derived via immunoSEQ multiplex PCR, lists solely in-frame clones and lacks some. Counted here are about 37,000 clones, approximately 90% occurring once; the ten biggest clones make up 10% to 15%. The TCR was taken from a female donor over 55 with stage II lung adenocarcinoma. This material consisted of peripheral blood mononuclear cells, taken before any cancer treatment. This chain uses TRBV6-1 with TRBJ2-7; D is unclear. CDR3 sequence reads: CASRLWEQQYF. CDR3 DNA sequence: TGTGCCAGCAGGCTATGGGAACAGCAGTACTTC.